The clone carrying this TCR beta chain was detected only a few times. This sample stems from a study of blood T cell repertoires in COVID-19. The participants were between roughly 18 and 89 years old and came from about two dozen US areas. Each participant's cohort was designated according to participant-reported clinical history. Profiled with immunoSEQ multiplex PCR; TCRdb holds only in-frame clones, not every one. The sample holds about 330,000 clones, around 90% seen once. Per germline, CDR1 MDHEN and CDR2 SYDVKM. Trimming removed 8 bases from V and 2 bases from J, with 9 bases in between. This CDR3 has 12 residues.

The sequence was obtained from a man aged 25-45 years who had recovered from COVID-19. The sample comprised PBMCs or T cells enriched from blood (not recorded which). This chain uses TRBV28 with TRBJ1-2; no reliable D call. The CDR3 DNA is TGTGCCAGCGAGGCCCAGAACTATGGCTACACCTTC. It is translated as CASEAQNYGYTF.